The clone carrying this T cell receptor beta chain was counted many times. Trimming removed 6 bases from V and 4 bases from J; junction bases left unmatched: 11. CDR3 size: 17 residues. TCRdb redid the calling of the RT-PCR reads with MiXCR, one entry per CDR3 protein. The profile shows 650,000 to 800,000 distinct CDR3 sequences, 13% to 15% of them singletons. This TCR was recovered from a female donor in good health, serving as a healthy control. The material sequenced was memory CD4+ T cells from blood. The genes are TRBV12-3 or TRBV12-4 and TRBJ2-1; TRBD2 aligns across 11 bases. As DNA, the CDR3 is TGTGCCAGCAGACCCCTCGCGGGACTAGCGGTATACAATGAGCAGTTCTTC. This encodes CASRPLAGLAVYNEQFF.